What follows is one T cell receptor (beta chain) and its context. Use of 60 Vbeta and 13 Jbeta primers characterized the PCR. Clones were read by immunoSEQ multiplex PCR, and TCRdb kept only the in-frame ones, dropping some. This sample contains 100,000 to 150,000 clones. This sample was included in a study of cytomegalovirus exposure and HLA in healthy donors. Germline V gene lookup returns CDR1 LNHDA and CDR2 SQIVND (reference sequence). Trimming stripped 2 bases from V and 4 bases from J, with 9 bases between. The CDR3 runs 14 residues. The origin of this receptor is a woman aged 40-49 years in good health and CMV-seropositive. The chain carries TRBV19 and TRBJ1-5; unclear D gene. What was sequenced was PBMCs. The chain's CDR3 is CASSILGLNQPQHF. The CDR3 nucleotides read TGTGCCAGTAGTATATTGGGCCTTAATCAGCCCCAGCATTTT.